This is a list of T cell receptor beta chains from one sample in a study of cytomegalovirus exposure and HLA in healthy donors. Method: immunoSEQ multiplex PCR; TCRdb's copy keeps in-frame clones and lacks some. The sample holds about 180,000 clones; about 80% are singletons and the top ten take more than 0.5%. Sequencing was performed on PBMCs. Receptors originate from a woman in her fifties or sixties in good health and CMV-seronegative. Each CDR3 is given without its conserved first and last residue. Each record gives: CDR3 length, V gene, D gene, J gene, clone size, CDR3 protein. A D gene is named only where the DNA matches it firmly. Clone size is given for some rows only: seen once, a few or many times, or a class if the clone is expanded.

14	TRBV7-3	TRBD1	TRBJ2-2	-	ASSSQGAMVTGELF
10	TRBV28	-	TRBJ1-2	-	ASSRTGFGYT
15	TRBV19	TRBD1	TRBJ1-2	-	ASSDDSGTGRLNGYT
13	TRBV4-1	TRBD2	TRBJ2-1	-	ASSQVLRGYNEQF
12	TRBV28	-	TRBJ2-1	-	ASTGRGSYNEQF
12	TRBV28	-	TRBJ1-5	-	ASSLAYGHQPQH
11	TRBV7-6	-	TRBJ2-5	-	ASSLGQRETQY
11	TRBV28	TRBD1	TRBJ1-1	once	ASGQGANTEAF
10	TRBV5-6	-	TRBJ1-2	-	ASSSGGGGYT
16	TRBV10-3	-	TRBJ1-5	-	AISGSFLQGEGNQPQH
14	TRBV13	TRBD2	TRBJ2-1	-	ASSRRIAGAWDEQF
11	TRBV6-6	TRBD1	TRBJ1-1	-	ASTRDRGRGAF
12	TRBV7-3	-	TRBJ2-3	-	ASSLGPLADTQY
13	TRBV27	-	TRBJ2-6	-	ASSYDSSGANVLT
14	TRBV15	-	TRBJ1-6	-	ATSRGPGSHNSPLH
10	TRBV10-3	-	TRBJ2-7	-	AIRTQSGEQY
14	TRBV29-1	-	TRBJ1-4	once	SVVGRSGGENEKLF
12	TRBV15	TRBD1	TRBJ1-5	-	ATSRETGAQPQH
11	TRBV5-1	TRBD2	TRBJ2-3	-	AWRREGTDTQY
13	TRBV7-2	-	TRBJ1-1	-	ASSLVQGGATEAF